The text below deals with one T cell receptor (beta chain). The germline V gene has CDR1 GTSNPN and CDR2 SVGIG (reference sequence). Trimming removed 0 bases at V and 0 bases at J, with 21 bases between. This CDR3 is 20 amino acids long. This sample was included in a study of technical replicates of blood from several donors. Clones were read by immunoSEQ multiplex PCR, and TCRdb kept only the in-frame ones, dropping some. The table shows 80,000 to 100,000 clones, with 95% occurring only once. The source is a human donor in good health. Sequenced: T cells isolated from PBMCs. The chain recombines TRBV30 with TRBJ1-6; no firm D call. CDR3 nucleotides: TGTGCCTGGAGTGTTAACTTTTTCCTCGGGTCCAGCTCCTATAATTCACCCCTCCACTTT. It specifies CAWSVNFFLGSSSYNSPLHF. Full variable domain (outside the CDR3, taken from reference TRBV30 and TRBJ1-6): SQTIHQWPATLVQPVGSPLSLECTVEGTSNPNLYWYRQAAGRGLQLLFYSVGIGQISSEVPQNLSASRPQDRQFILSSKKLLLSDSGFYLCAWSVNFFLGSSSYNSPLHFGNGTRLTVT.